This TCR beta chain appears in the sequencing data of a study of cytomegalovirus exposure and HLA in healthy donors. The study, taken as a whole, reports: Associated with cytomegalovirus, according to the listing, were 150 to 200 TCR beta chains. As a later analysis showed, a missense DCLRE1C variant was linked to trimming of TCR beta V- and J-genes.

With 60 Vbeta and 13 Jbeta primers, the PCR was carried out. The data were produced by immunoSEQ multiplex PCR, yet TCRdb's version contains in-frame clones alone and is incomplete. Of some 150,000 clones listed, roughly 80% are singletons. The CDR3 spans 14 residues. Trimming removed 2 bases from V and 6 bases from J, with 14 bases in between. Germline CDR1 and CDR2: ENHRY and SYGVKD. Concerning this clone itself: Its specificity is not known.

The sequence was collected from a man between 35 and 55 years old in good health and CMV-seropositive. Input material: PBMCs. The chain couples TRBV10-3 to TRBJ2-7, with a tentative D call TRBD2 (6 bases). CDR3 sequence: CAISERDSRTEQYF. Here the CDR3 DNA reads TGTGCCATCAGTGAGCGGGACTCTCGGACCGAGCAGTACTTC.